This T cell receptor beta chain was identified in a study of T-cell memory formation after mild COVID-19. At the level of the study: TCR clusters showed largely donor specificity. Study-level findings and limits: There were some responding clones in pre-infection memory, which suggested that cross-reactive memory had joined. Day 15 to 85 contracting clones showed balanced CD4/CD8; later expanders leaned CD4+.

CDR3 length: 12 residues. In germline, CDR1 is MNHEY, CDR2 SMNVEV (reference sequence). V lost 7 bases to trimming and J lost 10 bases, with 11 bases between them. Concerning this clonotype itself: No antigen is known for it.

Constant-segment primers and 5'RACE yielded cDNA libraries for TCR alpha and TCR beta, each carrying sample barcodes and UMIs. TCRdb re-called the 5' RACE reads through MiXCR, storing one row per CDR3 protein. The data show more than 150,000 distinct CDR3 sequences, approximately 10% seen once. The receptor was isolated from a man younger than 30 who had mild COVID-19 (a few samples of this study predate the infection). Cell type and time point are not known. Input material: PBMCs or a T cell subset sorted from them (not recorded which). The genes are TRBV27 and TRBJ1-6, with TRBD1 as a possible D gene (5 bases). CDR3 nucleotides: TGTGCCAGCAAAGGGGTAGGGTCACCCCTCCACTTT. It translates to CASKGVGSPLHF.